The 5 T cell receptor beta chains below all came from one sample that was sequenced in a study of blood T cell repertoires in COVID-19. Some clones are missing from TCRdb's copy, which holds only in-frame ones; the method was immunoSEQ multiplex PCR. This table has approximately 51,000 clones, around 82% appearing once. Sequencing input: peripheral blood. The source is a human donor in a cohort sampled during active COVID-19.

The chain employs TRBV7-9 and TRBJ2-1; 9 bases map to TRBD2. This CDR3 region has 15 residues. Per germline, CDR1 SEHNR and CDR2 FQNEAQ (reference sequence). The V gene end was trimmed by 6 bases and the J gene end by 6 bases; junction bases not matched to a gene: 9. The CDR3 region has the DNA TGTGCCAGCAGAGTTAGCGGGAGCGGGGGCAATGAGCAGTTCTTC. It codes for CASRVSGSGGNEQFF.

The CDR3 DNA reads as TGTGCCAGCAGCTTATACGGGGGGGCGAACACAGATACGCAGTATTTT. This encodes CASSLYGGANTDTQYF. The chain links TRBV13 to TRBJ2-3, with TRBD2 matching over 8 bases. The CDR3 extends over 16 amino acids. The germline CDR1 and CDR2 sequences are PRHDT and FYEKMQ (reference sequence). The V and J ends lost 2 bases and 2 bases, in that order; junction bases with no gene match: 6.

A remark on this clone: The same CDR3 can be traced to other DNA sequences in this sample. CDR3 sequence reads: CASSLGRALGIYEQYF. CDR3 nucleotide sequence: TGTGCCAGCAGCTTAGGGCGGGCCCTGGGGATCTACGAGCAGTACTTC. The genes are TRBV7-9 and TRBJ2-7; possible D gene TRBD2, 5 bases. Germline lookup yields CDR1 SEHNR and CDR2 FQNEAQ (reference sequence). V lost 1 base to trimming and J lost 3 bases, with 16 bases between them. The CDR3 is made up of 16 amino acids.

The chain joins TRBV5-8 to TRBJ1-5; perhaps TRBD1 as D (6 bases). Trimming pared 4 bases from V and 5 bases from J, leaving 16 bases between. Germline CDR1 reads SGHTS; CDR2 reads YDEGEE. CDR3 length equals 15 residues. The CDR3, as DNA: TGTGCCAGCAGCCTGGACAGAGAAATTCATCAGCCCCAGCATTTT. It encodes CASSLDREIHQPQHF. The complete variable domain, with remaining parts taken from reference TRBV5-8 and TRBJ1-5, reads EAGVTQSPTHLIKTRGQQATLRCSPISGHTSVYWYQQALGLGLQFLLWYDEGEERNRGNFPPRFSGRQFPNYSSELNVNALELEDSALYLCASSLDREIHQPQHFGDGTRLSIL.

The DNA for the CDR3 is TGTGCCAGCAGCCAAGCAGCAGGCGACCCCTATTCACCCCTCCACTTT. Translation gives CASSQAAGDPYSPLHF. The gene calls are TRBV14 and TRBJ1-6; no clear D. V lost 1 base, J lost 8 bases, and 15 bases lay in between. CDR3 length equals 16 residues. The germline CDR1 and CDR2 sequences are SGHDN and FVKESK.